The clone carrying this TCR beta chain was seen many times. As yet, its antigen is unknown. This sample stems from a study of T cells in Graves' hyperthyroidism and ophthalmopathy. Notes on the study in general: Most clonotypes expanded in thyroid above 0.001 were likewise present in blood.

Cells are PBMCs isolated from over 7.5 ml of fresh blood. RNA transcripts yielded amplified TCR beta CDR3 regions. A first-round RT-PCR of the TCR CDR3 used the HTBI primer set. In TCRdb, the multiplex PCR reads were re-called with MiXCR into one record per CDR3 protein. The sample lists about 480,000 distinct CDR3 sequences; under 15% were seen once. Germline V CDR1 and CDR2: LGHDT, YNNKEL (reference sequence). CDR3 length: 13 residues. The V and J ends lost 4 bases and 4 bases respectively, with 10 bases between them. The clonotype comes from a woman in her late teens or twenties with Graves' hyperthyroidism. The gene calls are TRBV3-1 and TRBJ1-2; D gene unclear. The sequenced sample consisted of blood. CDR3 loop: CASSRTELYGYTF. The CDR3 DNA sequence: TGTGCCAGCAGCCGGACCGAACTCTATGGCTACACCTTC. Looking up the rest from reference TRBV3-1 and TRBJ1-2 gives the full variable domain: DTAVSQTPKYLVTQMGNDKSIKCEQNLGHDTMYWYKQDSKKFLKIMFSYNNKELIINETVPNRFSPKSPDKAHLNLHINSLELGDSAVYFCASSRTELYGYTFGSGTRLTVV.